This is a list of T cell receptor beta chains from one sample in a study of blood T cell repertoires in COVID-19. Method: immunoSEQ multiplex PCR; TCRdb's copy keeps in-frame clones and lacks some. Found here are a few hundred thousand clones, 85% to 90% of them singletons; the top ten hold approximately 6.5%. Sequenced sample: peripheral blood. The receptors here all came from a woman aged 50 to 60 with COVID-19, enrolled during active disease. The CDR3 runs from the conserved cysteine through the conserved F or W.

CASSRQGEVVYGYTF	TRBJ1-2	TRBV2
CASSSSGWAF	TRBJ1-2	TRBV5-6
CASSYGPVFNSPLHF	TRBJ1-6	TRBV6-5
CASSKSDTGQETQYF	TRBJ2-5	TRBV7-8
CASTSSRHTDTQYF	TRBJ2-3	TRBV11-1
CASKRQGYTGELFF	TRBJ2-2	TRBV7-9
CASRGVGTGTYEQYF	TRBJ2-7	TRBV6-6
CASSPDLQNYGYTF	TRBJ1-2	TRBV18
CASSPQRGYNEQFF	TRBJ2-1	TRBV18
CARSNAYRGRGYEQYF	TRBJ2-7	TRBV5-3
CASSKTSGTNTGELFF	TRBJ2-2	TRBV5-1
CASSLGTSGIYEQYF	TRBJ2-7	TRBV19
CASSQSASSSSYNEQFF	TRBJ2-1	TRBV16
CASSIAGGDGYTF	TRBJ1-2	TRBV19
CASSLVRGSEQYF	TRBJ2-7	TRBV13
CASSYSSLGALYEQYF	TRBJ2-7	TRBV6-7
CSDMDSGNTIYF	TRBJ1-3	TRBV29-1
CASTPPLMTDLTDTQYF	TRBJ2-3	TRBV7-2
CASSGDRDTEAFF	TRBJ1-1	TRBV12-3/TRBV12-4
CASSERQGDTEAFF	TRBJ1-1	TRBV19
CASSVARGPGGAKNIQYF	TRBJ2-4	TRBV7-8
CASSLRGGTGNTIYF	TRBJ1-3	TRBV13
CASSLALSGSPYEQYF	TRBJ2-7	TRBV5-1
CASSLGWLAGKPGETQYF	TRBJ2-5	TRBV7-2
CASSLGKGQGIYEQYF	TRBJ2-7	TRBV5-1
CASRYMSTDTQYF	TRBJ2-3	TRBV7-2
CASSQPDRGRSNQPQHF	TRBJ1-5	TRBV23-1
CASTLGELNTDTQYF	TRBJ2-3	TRBV4-2
CASSQGPQQTQYF	TRBJ2-5	TRBV3-1/TRBV3-2
CSASSDGTDYGYTF	TRBJ1-2	TRBV20-1
CASSQDQTSGSVGFYNEQFF	TRBJ2-1	TRBV3-1/TRBV3-2
CASSPLPKSSGNYEQYF	TRBJ2-7	TRBV27
CASEPDPTGGLRRNYGYTF	TRBJ1-2	TRBV4-1